The present TCR beta chain was sequenced within a study of cytotoxic CD8 clonotypes in ibrutinib-treated CLL. As for the study in general: Of the patients, about a dozen were relapsed/refractory, under 16 treatment-naive and fewer than 18 IGHV unmutated. Response samples were obtained once patients had received a median approximately 11 months of treatment, range 6 to 36. Study conclusions and caveats: Public clonotypes occurred uncommonly; on treatment, they contracted or remained stable.

In the case of this clone: Its cognate antigen is unknown.

The CDR3 runs 15 residues. Looked up from germline, CDR1 is MDHEN and CDR2 is SYDVKM. V gave up 7 bases and J gave up 8 bases; unmatched junction bases: 12. Libraries were prepared by immunoSEQ multiplex PCR; TCRdb keeps only in-frame clonotypes and omits some of them. The sample comprises nearly 100,000 clones, around 80% of which are singletons, and 32% rests with the top ten. Around 2.2 micrograms of genomic DNA, which was extracted from cryopreserved PBMCs, served as the material used for the TCR beta libraries. This TCR was recovered from a human donor with chronic lymphocytic leukemia. The chain combines TRBV28 with TRBJ2-1, with 9 bases aligning to TRBD2. Sequenced here: PBMCs, sampled after 12 months of ibrutinib treatment. The CDR3 region is CASMGSPAGGHEQFF. The DNA of the CDR3 is TGTGCCAGCATGGGGTCCCCAGCGGGGGGTCATGAGCAGTTCTTC.